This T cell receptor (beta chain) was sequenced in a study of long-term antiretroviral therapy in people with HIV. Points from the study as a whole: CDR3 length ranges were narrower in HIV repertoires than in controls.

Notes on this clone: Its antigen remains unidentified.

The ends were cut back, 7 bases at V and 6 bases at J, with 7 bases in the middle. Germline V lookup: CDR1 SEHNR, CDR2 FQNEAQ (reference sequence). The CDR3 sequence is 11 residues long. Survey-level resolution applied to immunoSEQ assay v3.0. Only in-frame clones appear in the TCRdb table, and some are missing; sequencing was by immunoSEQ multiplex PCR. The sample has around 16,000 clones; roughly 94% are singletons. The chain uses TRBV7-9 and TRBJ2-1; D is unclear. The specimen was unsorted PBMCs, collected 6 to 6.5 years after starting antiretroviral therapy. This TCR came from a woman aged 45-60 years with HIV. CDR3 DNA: TGTGCCAGCACCCTAATCAATGAGCAGTTCTTC. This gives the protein CASTLINEQFF.